The 16 T cell receptor beta chains below come from one sample, sequenced in a study of human T cells and chemical hapten exposure. TCRdb reanalysed the RACE reads using MiXCR and keeps one entry per CDR3 protein. The data show some 300,000 distinct CDR3 sequences, with 4.5% to 7% seen just once and over 7% held by the top ten. The time point: pre-sensitization, week 0. Indicated treatment: therapeutic diphenylcyclopropenone sensitization with weekly scalp DPC. The source material was whole blood, sampled in connection with sensitization to the hapten diphenylcyclopropenone (DPC). These receptors were taken from a woman aged 18 to 35 with alopecia areata. Some clones in this sample may be carry-over from other donors' samples.

This clonotype was detected a few times. This CDR3 is CATSRAQGERAFF. The CDR3 coding sequence is TGTGCCACCAGCAGAGCACAGGGGGAGCGAGCTTTCTTT. V usage is TRBV15 and J usage is TRBJ1-1, with 8 bases aligning to TRBD1. This CDR3 has 13 amino acids. CDR1 and CDR2 from the germline V gene are LNHNV and YYDKDF (reference sequence). Germline trimming cut 1 base from V and 10 bases from J; bases unmatched to any gene: 5.

This clonotype was recorded many times. This chain joins TRBV6-4 and TRBJ2-3, with TRBD2 matching over 8 bases. Trimming cost V 0 bases and J 5 bases; bases outside gene matches: 4. From germline, CDR1 is MRHNA and CDR2 SNTAGT. CDR3 size: 15 residues. CDR3 nucleotide sequence: TGTGCCAGCAGTGACTCAAGCGGGGGTAGAGATACGCAGTATTTT. Its translation is CASSDSSGGRDTQYF.

Here the CDR3 reads CASRQNSGNTIYF. The CDR3 DNA reads TGTGCCAGCAGGCAGAACTCTGGAAACACCATATATTTT. The chain carries TRBV6-2 or TRBV6-3 and TRBJ1-3; D remains unclear. The germline V gene encodes CDR1 MNHEY and CDR2 SVGEGT. Trimming stripped 6 bases from V and 0 bases from J, with 6 bases between. The CDR3 length is 13 residues.

This clonotype was recorded a few times. The chain combines TRBV29-1 with TRBJ2-1; 9 bases line up with TRBD1. Germline trimming cut 2 bases from V and 9 bases from J; bases unmatched to any gene: 8. Germline-derived CDR1 and CDR2 are SQVTM and ANQGSEA. The CDR3 extends over 14 amino acids. This CDR3 reads CSVEWAQGAGEQFF. The CDR3 DNA sequence: TGCAGCGTTGAATGGGCACAGGGGGCAGGTGAGCAGTTCTTC.

The CDR3 DNA reads as TGTGCCAGCTCAACAGATCCCTCTGGAAACACCATATATTTT. Translation: CASSTDPSGNTIYF. V is TRBV18 and J is TRBJ1-3; D is uncertain. V lost 5 bases and J lost 0, with 8 bases in between. Germline CDR1 reads KGHSH; CDR2 reads LQKENI. The CDR3 is 14 amino acids.

This clonotype occurred a few times. The chain joins TRBV28 to TRBJ2-7, with 7 bases fitting TRBD1. V shed 6 bases and J 2 bases; nucleotides not matched to a gene: 7. This CDR3 is 14 amino acids long. CDR1 is MDHEN and CDR2 is SYDVKM in the germline V gene. The CDR3 reads CASRTGTEAYEQYF. For the CDR3, the DNA is TGTGCCAGCAGGACCGGGACAGAAGCCTACGAGCAGTACTTC.

This chain uses TRBV20-1 with TRBJ1-1; possible D gene TRBD1, 6 bases. Germline V gene sequence: CDR1 DFQATT, CDR2 SNEGSKA (reference sequence). The V gene lost 0 bases and the J gene lost 2 bases, with 13 bases spanning the gap. The CDR3 spans 15 residues. The CDR3: CSARDGGQRNTEAFF. CDR3 DNA sequence: TGCAGTGCTAGAGATGGTGGACAGCGTAACACTGAAGCTTTCTTT.

This clonotype appeared a few times. The V call is TRBV2, the J call TRBJ1-2; D gene uncertain. Trimming cost V 6 bases and J 13 bases, with 6 bases left between them. The CDR3 loop spans 8 amino acids. Germline assignment: CDR1 SNHLY and CDR2 FYNNEI. The CDR3: CASSLFTF. The DNA for the CDR3 is TGTGCCAGCAGCTTGTTCACCTTC.

Many counts were recorded for this clonotype. The chain is built from TRBV21-1 and TRBJ2-3; no check of the table's D call, TRBD2, against the DNA was made. TRBV21-1 is a pseudogene. The CDR3 sequence is 17 residues long. CDR3 sequence (DNA): TGTGCCAGCAGCAAAGAAGGGTCCTCCACTTTCACAGATACGCAGTATTTT. Residues: CASSKEGSSTFTDTQYF.

This clonotype was counted a few times. The chain uses TRBV6-6 and TRBJ2-7, with D perhaps matching TRBD2 (6 bases). The CDR3 extends over 12 amino acids. V lost 2 bases and J lost 6, with 8 bases in between. The germline V gene encodes CDR1 MNHNY and CDR2 SVGAGI (reference sequence). The CDR3 reads CASSYGGGEQYF. The DNA for the CDR3 is TGTGCCAGCAGTTACGGGGGAGGCGAGCAGTACTTC.

This clonotype was counted at least ten times. The V and J genes are TRBV12-3 or TRBV12-4 and TRBJ1-3, with D perhaps TRBD1 (5 bases). This CDR3 comprises 15 residues. The V and J ends lost 3 bases and 0 bases respectively, with 9 bases between them. The CDR3 is CASSLSGGSGNTIYF. As DNA, the CDR3 is TGTGCCAGCAGTTTGTCGGGGGGCTCTGGAAACACCATATATTTT.

The table lists this clonotype with a few counts. The rearrangement uses TRBV21-1 and TRBJ2-3. TRBV21-1 is a known pseudogene. The CDR3 contains 15 residues. The CDR3, as DNA: TGTGCCAGCAGCAATGGAACAGATAACACAGATACGCAGTATTTT. Amino acid sequence: CASSNGTDNTDTQYF.

This clonotype was recorded many times. The chain has TRBV19 and TRBJ2-3; 7 bases are a match to TRBD2. J was trimmed by 6 bases and V by 3 bases; bases with no gene match: 6. The length of the CDR3 is 14 residues. The germline V gene has CDR1 LNHDA and CDR2 SQIVND (reference sequence). The CDR3 region is CASSMGGYQDTQYF. The CDR3 DNA is TGTGCCAGTAGTATGGGGGGGTACCAGGATACGCAGTATTTT.

This clonotype was detected only a few times. This chain uses TRBV10-2 with TRBJ1-2; TRBD1 aligns across 7 bases. CDR3 length: 13 amino acids. Losses at the gene ends were 6 bases for V and 3 bases for J; bases not matched to a gene: 4. Germline assignment: CDR1 WSHSY and CDR2 SAAADI. The CDR3 nucleotides read TGCGCCAGCAGGGACAGGCCGGACTATGGCTACACCTTC. It encodes CASRDRPDYGYTF.

The chain recombines TRBV14 with TRBJ2-1; D perhaps matches TRBD2 (5 bases). The V and J ends lost 4 bases and 5 bases respectively, with 12 bases between them. The CDR3 is 14 amino acids. CDR1 and CDR2 (germline): SGHDN, FVKESK. This CDR3 reads CASSLTRGHNEQFF. Written as DNA, the CDR3 is TGTGCCAGCAGCCTTACTCGAGGGCACAATGAGCAGTTCTTC. The whole variable domain, remainder taken from reference TRBV14 and TRBJ2-1, is EAGVTQFPSHSVIEKGQTVTLRCDPISGHDNLYWYRRVMGKEIKFLLHFVKESKQDESGMPNNRFLAERTGGTYSTLKVQPAELEDSGVYFCASSLTRGHNEQFFGPGTRLTVL.

The chain couples TRBV6-6 to TRBJ2-3; D is undetermined. The CDR3 runs to 18 residues. Germline CDR1 and CDR2: MNHNY and SVGAGI (reference sequence). V lost 0 bases and J 3 bases, leaving 19 bases between the germline ends. The CDR3 nucleotides are TGTGCCAGCAGTTACTCGAGTTACACTCCTGCTCCAACAGATACGCAGTATTTT. Translated: CASSYSSYTPAPTDTQYF.